These T cell receptor beta chains were read from a single sample in a study of beta chain features in type 1 diabetes. Only in-frame clones appear in the TCRdb table, and some are missing; sequencing was by immunoSEQ multiplex PCR. The sample carries over 25,000 clones, roughly 50% recorded once. Source material: Tregs from blood. The receptor source for this set is a woman between 18 and 29 years old with type 1 diabetes. CDR3s include the opening cysteine and the closing phenylalanine or tryptophan. Fields, in order: clone size, V gene, J gene, D gene, CDR3 DNA, CDR3 protein. A D gene is named only where the DNA matches it firmly. Not every row has a clone size; where given, it reads once, few, many or a size class.

clone size: NA; V gene: TRBV2; J gene: TRBJ2-6; D gene: NA; CDR3 DNA: TGTGCCAGCAGTGAAGAGCAGGCCTCAAGCGTCCTGACTTTC; CDR3 protein: CASSEEQASSVLTF
clone size: NA; V gene: TRBV6-1; J gene: TRBJ2-5; D gene: NA; CDR3 DNA: TGTGCCAGCAGCAGAATAGCCGACTATGTAGAGACCCAGTACTTC; CDR3 protein: CASSRIADYVETQYF
clone size: NA; V gene: TRBV4-1; J gene: TRBJ2-1; D gene: TRBD2; CDR3 DNA: TGCGCCAGCAGCCAAGAGGGGAGCGGGAGGGGCTACAATGAGCAGTTCTTC; CDR3 protein: CASSQEGSGRGYNEQFF
clone size: NA; V gene: TRBV5-5; J gene: TRBJ2-7; D gene: TRBD1; CDR3 DNA: TGTGCCAGCAGCTTAGACAGGGGTTTCACCTACGAGCAGTACTTC; CDR3 protein: CASSLDRGFTYEQYF
clone size: few; V gene: TRBV28; J gene: TRBJ1-1; D gene: NA; CDR3 DNA: TGTGCCAGCAGTTTTGGGGGACAGAACACTGAAGCTTTCTTT; CDR3 protein: CASSFGGQNTEAFF
clone size: medium-sized; V gene: TRBV20-1; J gene: TRBJ2-3; D gene: NA; CDR3 DNA: TGCAGTGCTTACCAGGGGGGTACGCAGTATTTT; CDR3 protein: CSAYQGGTQYF
clone size: NA; V gene: TRBV28; J gene: TRBJ2-1; D gene: TRBD2; CDR3 DNA: TGTGCCAGCAGTCTAGCGGGCTACAATGAGCAGTTCTTC; CDR3 protein: CASSLAGYNEQFF
clone size: NA; V gene: TRBV5-6; J gene: TRBJ2-3; D gene: NA; CDR3 DNA: TGTGCCAGCAGCTTGCAATACAACAAGAGGACTGGGACAGATACGCAGTATTTT; CDR3 protein: CASSLQYNKRTGTDTQYF
clone size: NA; V gene: TRBV27; J gene: TRBJ2-3; D gene: NA; CDR3 DNA: TGTGCCAGCAGTTTTGTAAGGGGCCCCACAGATACGCAGTATTTT; CDR3 protein: CASSFVRGPTDTQYF
clone size: NA; V gene: TRBV11-2; J gene: TRBJ1-6; D gene: NA; CDR3 DNA: TGTGCCAGCAGCTTAGATTCGGTTTCCTATAATTCACCCCTCCACTTT; CDR3 protein: CASSLDSVSYNSPLHF
clone size: NA; V gene: TRBV9; J gene: TRBJ1-2; D gene: TRBD1; CDR3 DNA: TGTGCCAGCAGCGGACAGGGGGCGCGGATGTTGGACTATGGCTACACCTTC; CDR3 protein: CASSGQGARMLDYGYTF
clone size: NA; V gene: TRBV27; J gene: TRBJ1-1; D gene: TRBD1; CDR3 DNA: TGTGCCAGCAGATACAGACAGGGGAGCACTGAAGCTTTCTTT; CDR3 protein: CASRYRQGSTEAFF
clone size: few; V gene: TRBV6-1; J gene: TRBJ2-3; D gene: NA; CDR3 DNA: TGTGCCAGCGTCGGTTCCACAGATACGCAGTATTTT; CDR3 protein: CASVGSTDTQYF
clone size: NA; V gene: TRBV7-9; J gene: TRBJ1-1; D gene: TRBD1; CDR3 DNA: TGTGCCAGCAGCTTTAGGACAGGGGCTATGAACACTGAAGCTTTCTTT; CDR3 protein: CASSFRTGAMNTEAFF
clone size: NA; V gene: TRBV7-2; J gene: TRBJ1-5; D gene: TRBD1; CDR3 DNA: TGTGCCAGCAGCTGGGACAGCTTAGGCAATCAGCCCCAGCATTTT; CDR3 protein: CASSWDSLGNQPQHF
clone size: NA; V gene: TRBV10-1; J gene: TRBJ2-7; D gene: TRBD1; CDR3 DNA: TGCGCCAGCAGTCCCCGGGACAGCTACGAGCAGTACTTC; CDR3 protein: CASSPRDSYEQYF
clone size: NA; V gene: TRBV2; J gene: TRBJ1-1; D gene: NA; CDR3 DNA: TGTGCCAGCAGCTGGGACATTTCAGCTTTCTTT; CDR3 protein: CASSWDISAFF
clone size: few; V gene: TRBV6-5; J gene: TRBJ2-5; D gene: NA; CDR3 DNA: TGTGCCAGCAGTTGGGGAAGACAGGTCCAAGAGACCCAGTACTTC; CDR3 protein: CASSWGRQVQETQYF
clone size: NA; V gene: TRBV18; J gene: TRBJ2-1; D gene: NA; CDR3 DNA: TGTGCCAGCTCACCAAGACTAGTCACCGGCGATGAGCAGTTCTTC; CDR3 protein: CASSPRLVTGDEQFF
clone size: few; V gene: TRBV6-5; J gene: TRBJ1-2; D gene: NA; CDR3 DNA: TGTGCCAGCAGACCACAGGGTTTCCACTATGGCTACACCTTC; CDR3 protein: CASRPQGFHYGYTF
clone size: NA; V gene: TRBV6-5; J gene: TRBJ1-5; D gene: NA; CDR3 DNA: TGTGCCAGCAGTTACGACGGGGGGAGCAATCAGCCCCAGCATTTT; CDR3 protein: CASSYDGGSNQPQHF
clone size: NA; V gene: TRBV19; J gene: TRBJ2-7; D gene: TRBD1; CDR3 DNA: TGTGCCAGTAGTTTACTGGACAGGGACGAGCAGTACTTC; CDR3 protein: CASSLLDRDEQYF
clone size: NA; V gene: TRBV2; J gene: TRBJ2-3; D gene: TRBD1; CDR3 DNA: TGTGCCAGCAGCCCTACAGGGGGGAGTGCAGATACGCAGTATTTT; CDR3 protein: CASSPTGGSADTQYF
clone size: NA; V gene: TRBV7-9; J gene: TRBJ1-6; D gene: NA; CDR3 DNA: TGTGCCAGCAGCGCTGGGGCAATTCAGGCCCTCCACTTT; CDR3 protein: CASSAGAIQALHF
clone size: NA; V gene: TRBV7-2; J gene: TRBJ2-7; D gene: NA; CDR3 DNA: TGTGCCAGCAGCTCGGGACACGAACCCTACGAGCAGTACTTC; CDR3 protein: CASSSGHEPYEQYF
clone size: few; V gene: TRBV30; J gene: TRBJ2-5; D gene: TRBD2; CDR3 DNA: TGTGCCTGGAGTGTAACGGGAGGGCAAGAGACCCAGTACTTC; CDR3 protein: CAWSVTGGQETQYF
clone size: NA; V gene: TRBV28; J gene: TRBJ2-3; D gene: NA; CDR3 DNA: TGTGCCAGCAGTTCAGGTCAGAGCACAGATACGCAGTATTTT; CDR3 protein: CASSSGQSTDTQYF
clone size: NA; V gene: TRBV7-9; J gene: TRBJ1-2; D gene: TRBD1; CDR3 DNA: TGTGCCAGCAGCTCTGCCGCGGGACAGGGGGGAAACTATGGCTACACCTTC; CDR3 protein: CASSSAAGQGGNYGYTF
clone size: NA; V gene: TRBV2; J gene: TRBJ1-5; D gene: TRBD1; CDR3 DNA: TGTGCCAGCGGACAGGATAGCAATCAGCCCCAGCATTTT; CDR3 protein: CASGQDSNQPQHF
clone size: NA; V gene: TRBV5-4; J gene: TRBJ2-2; D gene: TRBD2; CDR3 DNA: TGTGCCAGCAGCTTGGCGGGTAGCGGGAGGGCCGCATTCACCGGGGAGCTGTTTTTT; CDR3 protein: CASSLAGSGRAAFTGELFF
clone size: NA; V gene: TRBV7-8; J gene: TRBJ1-1; D gene: NA; CDR3 DNA: TGTGCCAGCAGCTTAAGCCGGGACACGCTTGAAGCTTTCTTT; CDR3 protein: CASSLSRDTLEAFF
clone size: NA; V gene: TRBV19; J gene: TRBJ2-4; D gene: TRBD2; CDR3 DNA: TGTGCCAGTAGTCAGCGGGAGGGCCGGGGGAACAACATTCAGTACTTC; CDR3 protein: CASSQREGRGNNIQYF
clone size: NA; V gene: TRBV4-1; J gene: TRBJ1-5; D gene: NA; CDR3 DNA: TGCGCCAGCAGCCCAGAGGGGCAGGGCGGTCAGCCCCAGCATTTT; CDR3 protein: CASSPEGQGGQPQHF
clone size: NA; V gene: TRBV27; J gene: TRBJ1-4; D gene: TRBD1; CDR3 DNA: TGTGCCAGCAGTTTAGGATTAGGACAGGGTCGGGAAAAACTGTTTTTT; CDR3 protein: CASSLGLGQGREKLFF
clone size: NA; V gene: TRBV28; J gene: TRBJ2-7; D gene: TRBD1; CDR3 DNA: TGTGCCAGCAGTCCGACCGCACACTCCGGGACAGGGTTCTTC; CDR3 protein: CASSPTAHSGTGFF
clone size: few; V gene: TRBV6-5; J gene: TRBJ2-5; D gene: TRBD1; CDR3 DNA: TGTGCCAGCAGTTACTCGACAGGGGGCAGAGAGACCCAGTACTTC; CDR3 protein: CASSYSTGGRETQYF
clone size: NA; V gene: TRBV5-1; J gene: TRBJ2-1; D gene: NA; CDR3 DNA: TGCGCCAGCAGCCGAGCGACCTCCCCCAACAATGAGCAGTTCTTC; CDR3 protein: CASSRATSPNNEQFF
clone size: NA; V gene: TRBV2; J gene: TRBJ1-4; D gene: NA; CDR3 DNA: TGTGCCAGCAGCCTAGCTTGGACGGGGAAGGGTGAAAAACTGTTTTTT; CDR3 protein: CASSLAWTGKGEKLFF
clone size: NA; V gene: TRBV19; J gene: TRBJ1-1; D gene: NA; CDR3 DNA: TGTGCCAGTAGTATTGGGGGGGTTCGGAACACTGAAGCTTTCTTT; CDR3 protein: CASSIGGVRNTEAFF
clone size: few; V gene: TRBV4-3; J gene: TRBJ2-4; D gene: TRBD2; CDR3 DNA: TGCGCCAGCAGCCAAGAGCTAGCGGCAAACATTCAGTACTTC; CDR3 protein: CASSQELAANIQYF
clone size: NA; V gene: TRBV27; J gene: TRBJ2-1; D gene: NA; CDR3 DNA: TGTGCCAGCAGTCGACCGGGACTCGAGTTCTTC; CDR3 protein: CASSRPGLEFF
clone size: NA; V gene: TRBV2; J gene: TRBJ1-5; D gene: TRBD1; CDR3 DNA: TGTGCCAGCCGATTGGGACAGGGCCATCAGCCCCAGCATTTT; CDR3 protein: CASRLGQGHQPQHF
clone size: NA; V gene: TRBV4-3; J gene: TRBJ2-3; D gene: NA; CDR3 DNA: TGCGCCAGCAGCCCTCAGGGAAAGGGTACAGATACGCAGTATTTT; CDR3 protein: CASSPQGKGTDTQYF
clone size: few; V gene: TRBV28; J gene: TRBJ1-5; D gene: NA; CDR3 DNA: TGTGCCGCGGGGAATAGCAATCAGCCCCAGCATTTT; CDR3 protein: CAAGNSNQPQHF
clone size: NA; V gene: TRBV29-1; J gene: TRBJ2-3; D gene: TRBD2; CDR3 DNA: TGCAGCGCTGGGGTGGGACTAGCGGGAGGGGGAGATACGCAGTATTTT; CDR3 protein: CSAGVGLAGGGDTQYF
clone size: NA; V gene: TRBV19; J gene: TRBJ2-5; D gene: TRBD2; CDR3 DNA: TGTGCCAGTAGTCTAGCGGGAGAGACCCAGTACTTC; CDR3 protein: CASSLAGETQYF
clone size: NA; V gene: TRBV19; J gene: TRBJ2-7; D gene: NA; CDR3 DNA: TGTGCCAGTAGTGGCGGGTGGGCCGGCGAGCAGTACTTC; CDR3 protein: CASSGGWAGEQYF
clone size: NA; V gene: TRBV28; J gene: TRBJ1-1; D gene: TRBD1; CDR3 DNA: TGTGCCAGCAGACAGGGGGTGATGAACACTGAAGCTTTCTTT; CDR3 protein: CASRQGVMNTEAFF
clone size: NA; V gene: TRBV30; J gene: TRBJ1-5; D gene: TRBD1; CDR3 DNA: TGTGCCTGGAGTGGGACAGGGAATCTATTTCAGCCCCAGCATTTT; CDR3 protein: CAWSGTGNLFQPQHF
clone size: few; V gene: TRBV5-1; J gene: TRBJ2-3; D gene: NA; CDR3 DNA: TGCGCCAGCAGCCCCGCCCTTGGCCAATCTACGCAGTATTTT; CDR3 protein: CASSPALGQSTQYF
clone size: NA; V gene: TRBV4-1; J gene: TRBJ2-7; D gene: TRBD1; CDR3 DNA: TGCGCCAGCAGCCAAGCCGACAGGGCCCAGACCTACGAGCAGTACTTC; CDR3 protein: CASSQADRAQTYEQYF
clone size: few; V gene: TRBV4-2; J gene: TRBJ2-3; D gene: TRBD2; CDR3 DNA: TGTGCCAGCAGCCTTCAAGGGACTAGCGACACTAGCACAGATACGCAGTATTTT; CDR3 protein: CASSLQGTSDTSTDTQYF
clone size: NA; V gene: TRBV6-6; J gene: TRBJ2-1; D gene: NA; CDR3 DNA: TGTGCCAGCAGTTACCAAGACAACGGCAATGAGCAGTTCTTC; CDR3 protein: CASSYQDNGNEQFF
clone size: NA; V gene: TRBV30; J gene: TRBJ1-2; D gene: TRBD1; CDR3 DNA: TGTGCCTGGAGAGATACAGGGGGGTGGTATGGCTACACCTTC; CDR3 protein: CAWRDTGGWYGYTF
clone size: NA; V gene: TRBV18; J gene: TRBJ2-1; D gene: TRBD2; CDR3 DNA: TGTGCCAGCTCACCCCTGCCCCTAGCGGGAAGCGGCAATGAGCAGTTCTTC; CDR3 protein: CASSPLPLAGSGNEQFF